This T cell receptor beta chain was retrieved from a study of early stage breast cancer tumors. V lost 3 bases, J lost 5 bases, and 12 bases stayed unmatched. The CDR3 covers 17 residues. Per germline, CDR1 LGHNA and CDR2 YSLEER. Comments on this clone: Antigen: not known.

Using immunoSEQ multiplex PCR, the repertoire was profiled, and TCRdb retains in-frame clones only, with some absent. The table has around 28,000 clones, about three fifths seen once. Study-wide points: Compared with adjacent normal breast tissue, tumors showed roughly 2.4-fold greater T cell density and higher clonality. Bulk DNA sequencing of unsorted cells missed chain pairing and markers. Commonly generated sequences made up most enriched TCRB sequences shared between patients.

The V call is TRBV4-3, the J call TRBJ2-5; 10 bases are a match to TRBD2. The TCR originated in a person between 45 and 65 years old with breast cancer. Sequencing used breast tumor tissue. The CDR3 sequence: CASSHRGVAGGTETQYF. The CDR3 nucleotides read TGCGCCAGCAGCCACAGAGGGGTAGCGGGAGGAACTGAGACCCAGTACTTC.